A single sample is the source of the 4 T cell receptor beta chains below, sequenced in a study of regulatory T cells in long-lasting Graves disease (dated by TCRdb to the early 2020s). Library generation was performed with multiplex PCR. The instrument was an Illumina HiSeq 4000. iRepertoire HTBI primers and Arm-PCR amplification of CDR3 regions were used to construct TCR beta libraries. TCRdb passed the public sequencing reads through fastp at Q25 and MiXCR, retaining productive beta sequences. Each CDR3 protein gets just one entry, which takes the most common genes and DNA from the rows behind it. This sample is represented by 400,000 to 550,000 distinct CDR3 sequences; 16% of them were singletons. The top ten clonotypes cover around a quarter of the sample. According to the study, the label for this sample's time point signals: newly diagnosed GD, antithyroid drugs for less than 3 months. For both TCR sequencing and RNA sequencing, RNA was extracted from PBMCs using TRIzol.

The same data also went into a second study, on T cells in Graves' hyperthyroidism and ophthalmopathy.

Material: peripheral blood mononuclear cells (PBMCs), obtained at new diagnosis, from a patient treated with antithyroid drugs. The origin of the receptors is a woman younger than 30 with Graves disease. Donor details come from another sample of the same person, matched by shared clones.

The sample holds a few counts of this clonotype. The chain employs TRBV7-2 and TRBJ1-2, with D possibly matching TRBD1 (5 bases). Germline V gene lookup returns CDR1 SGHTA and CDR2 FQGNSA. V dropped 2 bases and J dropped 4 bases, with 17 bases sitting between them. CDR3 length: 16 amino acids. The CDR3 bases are TGTGCCAGCAGCTTACGACGGGCGGGGGGAGGCTATGGCTACACCTTC. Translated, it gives CASSLRRAGGGYGYTF.

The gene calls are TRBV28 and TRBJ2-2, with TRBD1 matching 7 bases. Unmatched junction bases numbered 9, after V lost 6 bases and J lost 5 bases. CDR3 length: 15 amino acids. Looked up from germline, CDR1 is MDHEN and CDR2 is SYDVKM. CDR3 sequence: CASSSGQLGTGELFF. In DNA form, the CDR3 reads TGTGCCAGCAGCTCGGGACAGCTGGGAACCGGGGAGCTGTTTTTT.

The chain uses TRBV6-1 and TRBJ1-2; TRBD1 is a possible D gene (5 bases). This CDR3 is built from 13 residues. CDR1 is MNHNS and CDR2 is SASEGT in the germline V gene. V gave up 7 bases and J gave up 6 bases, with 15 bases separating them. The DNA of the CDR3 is TGTGCCAGCACCACAAGGAGAGGGGATGGCTACACCTTC. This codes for CASTTRRGDGYTF.

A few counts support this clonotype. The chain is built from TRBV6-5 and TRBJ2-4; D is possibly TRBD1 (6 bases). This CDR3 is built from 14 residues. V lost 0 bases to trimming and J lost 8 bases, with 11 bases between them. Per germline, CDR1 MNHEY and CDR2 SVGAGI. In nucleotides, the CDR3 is TGTGCCAGCAGTTACTCGAGAGGGGGAGACATTCAGTACTTC. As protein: CASSYSRGGDIQYF.